These 5 T cell receptor beta chains were sequenced from one sample in a study of early T cells in non-severe SARS-CoV-2 infection (dated by TCRdb to 2020 to 2023). Libraries were made using 5' RACE. The sequencer listed for this sample is NextSeq 500. TCRdb reworked the public reads: Q25 trimming with fastp, MiXCR clone assembly, productive beta chains retained. CDR3 protein sequences are deduplicated, and each keeps its most common genes and DNA. Present in this sample are 25,000 to 30,000 distinct CDR3 sequences, roughly 5.4% of which were seen just once. The ten most abundant clones make up approximately 0.87% of the sample. Sequenced: whole blood. Source of these receptors: an adult who was a healthcare worker with PCR-confirmed SARS-CoV-2 infection or an uninfected control (not recorded which).

The chain links TRBV11-2 to TRBJ1-2, with a possible D match to TRBD1 (5 bases). The CDR3 runs to 13 residues. Trimming cost V 6 bases and J 1 base, with 9 bases left between them. CDR1 and CDR2 from the germline V gene are SGHAT and FQNNGV. The CDR3 reads CASRGRGNYGYTF. DNA of the CDR3: TGTGCCAGCAGGGGAAGGGGTAACTATGGCTACACCTTC.

This clonotype has a count of ten or more. The chain recombines TRBV5-4 with TRBJ2-7, with D possibly being TRBD2 (6 bases). The CDR3 covers 14 residues. V was cut by 3 bases and J by 2 bases, with 12 bases left in between. Germline V CDR1 and CDR2: SGHNT, YYREEE (reference sequence). CDR3 DNA: TGTGCCAGCAGCTGGGGGGTTTCACCCTACGAGCAGTACTTC. Residues: CASSWGVSPYEQYF.

This chain connects TRBV7-9 to TRBJ1-1; 12 nucleotides line up with TRBD1. The CDR3 has 17 residues. Germline-derived CDR1 and CDR2 are SEHNR and FQNEAQ (reference sequence). Losses at the gene ends were 4 bases for V and 0 bases for J; bases not matched to a gene: 6. CDR3 amino acids: CASSSGQGATLNTEAFF. For the CDR3, the DNA is TGTGCCAGCAGCTCGGGACAGGGGGCTACCCTGAACACTGAAGCTTTCTTT.

In this sample, this clonotype turned up many times. This rearrangement joins TRBV4-2 to TRBJ1-1; D not certain. Trimming stripped 0 bases from V and 6 bases from J, with 11 bases between. The CDR3 spans 14 residues. CDR1 and CDR2 from the germline V gene are LGHNA and YNFKEQ. CDR3 region: CASSQESSTAEAFF. Here the CDR3 DNA reads TGTGCCAGCAGCCAAGAATCATCGACCGCTGAAGCTTTCTTT.

This clonotype was counted a few times. The V call is TRBV12-3 or TRBV12-4, the J call TRBJ1-5, with TRBD1 as a possible D gene (5 bases). Trimming removed 3 bases from V and 2 bases from J, with 11 bases in between. The CDR3 totals 15 residues. DNA of the CDR3: TGTGCCAGCAGTTTTCCCGGGGGAGGCAATCAGCCCCAGCATTTT. This encodes CASSFPGGGNQPQHF.